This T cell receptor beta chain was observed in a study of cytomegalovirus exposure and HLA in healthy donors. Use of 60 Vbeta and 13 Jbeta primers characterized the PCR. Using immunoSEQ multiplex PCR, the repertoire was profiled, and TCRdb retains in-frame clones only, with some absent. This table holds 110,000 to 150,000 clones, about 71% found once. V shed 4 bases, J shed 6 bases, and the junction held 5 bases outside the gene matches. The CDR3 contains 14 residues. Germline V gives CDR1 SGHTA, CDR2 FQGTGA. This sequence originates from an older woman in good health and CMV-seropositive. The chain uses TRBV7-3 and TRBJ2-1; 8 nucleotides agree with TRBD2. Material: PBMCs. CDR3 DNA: TGTGCCAGCAGCTCAACGAGCGGGAGCAATGAGCAGTTCTTC. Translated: CASSSTSGSNEQFF. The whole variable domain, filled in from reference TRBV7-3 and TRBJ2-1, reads GAGVSQTPSNKVTEKGKYVELRCDPISGHTALYWYRQSLGQGPEFLIYFQGTGAADDSGLPNDRFFAVRPEGSVSTLKIQRTERGDSAVYLCASSSTSGSNEQFFGPGTRLTVL.